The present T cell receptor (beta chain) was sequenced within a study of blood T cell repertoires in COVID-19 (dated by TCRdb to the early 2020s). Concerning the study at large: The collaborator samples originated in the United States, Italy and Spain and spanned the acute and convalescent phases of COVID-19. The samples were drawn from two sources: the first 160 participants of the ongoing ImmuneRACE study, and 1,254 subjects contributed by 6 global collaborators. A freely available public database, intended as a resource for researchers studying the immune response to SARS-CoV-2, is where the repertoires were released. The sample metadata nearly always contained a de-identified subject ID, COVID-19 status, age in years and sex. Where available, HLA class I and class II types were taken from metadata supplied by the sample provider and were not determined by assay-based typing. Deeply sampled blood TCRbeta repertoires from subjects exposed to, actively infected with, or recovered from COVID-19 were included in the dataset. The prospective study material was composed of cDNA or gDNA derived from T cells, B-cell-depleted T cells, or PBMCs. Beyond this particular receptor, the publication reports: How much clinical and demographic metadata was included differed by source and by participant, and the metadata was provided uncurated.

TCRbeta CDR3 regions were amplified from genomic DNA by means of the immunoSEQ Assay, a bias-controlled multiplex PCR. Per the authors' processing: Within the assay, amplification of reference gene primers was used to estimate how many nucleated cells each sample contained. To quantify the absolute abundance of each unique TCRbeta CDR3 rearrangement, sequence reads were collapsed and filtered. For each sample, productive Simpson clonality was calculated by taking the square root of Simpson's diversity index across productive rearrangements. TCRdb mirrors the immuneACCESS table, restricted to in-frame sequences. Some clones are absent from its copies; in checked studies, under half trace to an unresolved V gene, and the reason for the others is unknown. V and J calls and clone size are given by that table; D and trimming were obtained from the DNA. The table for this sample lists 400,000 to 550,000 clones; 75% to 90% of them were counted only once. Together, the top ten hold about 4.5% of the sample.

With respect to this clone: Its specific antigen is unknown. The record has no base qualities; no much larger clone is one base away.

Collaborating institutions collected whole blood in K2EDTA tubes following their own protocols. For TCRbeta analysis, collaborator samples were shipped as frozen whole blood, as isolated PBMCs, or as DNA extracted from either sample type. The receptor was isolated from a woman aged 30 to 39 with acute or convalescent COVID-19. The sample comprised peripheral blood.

The sequence in DNA is TGCAGCGTTGAGAGGCAGGGGGGCACCGGGGAGCTGTTTTTT. Its protein is CSVERQGGTGELFF. The sequence is built from TRBV29-1 and TRBJ2-2; the D gene is perhaps TRBD1, from 7 matching bases. CDR1 and CDR2 (SQVTM, ANQGSEA) derive from the germline V gene. V lost 3 bases and J lost 4 bases; the stretch between them is 12 bases long. The CDR3, cysteine through phenylalanine, is 14 amino acids long. The sequence is cut down to CDR3 DNA, 42 bases in frame from base 1.